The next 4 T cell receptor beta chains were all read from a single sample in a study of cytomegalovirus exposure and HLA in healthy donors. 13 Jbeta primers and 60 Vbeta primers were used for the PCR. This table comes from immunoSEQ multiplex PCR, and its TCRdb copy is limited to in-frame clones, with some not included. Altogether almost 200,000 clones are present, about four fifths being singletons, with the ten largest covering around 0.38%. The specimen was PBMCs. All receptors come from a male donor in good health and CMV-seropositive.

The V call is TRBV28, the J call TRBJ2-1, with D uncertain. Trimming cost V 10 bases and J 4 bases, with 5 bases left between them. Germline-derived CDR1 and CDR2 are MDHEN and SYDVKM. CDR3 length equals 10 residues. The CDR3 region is CATLYNEQFF. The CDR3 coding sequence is TGTGCCACCCTTTACAATGAGCAGTTCTTC.

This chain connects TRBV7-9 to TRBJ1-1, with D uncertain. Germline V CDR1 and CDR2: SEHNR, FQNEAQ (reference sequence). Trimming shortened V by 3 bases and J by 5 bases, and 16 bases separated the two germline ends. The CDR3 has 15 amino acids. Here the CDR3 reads CASSLRGGSETEAFF. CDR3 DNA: TGTGCCAGCAGCTTGCGGGGAGGATCGGAAACTGAAGCTTTCTTT.

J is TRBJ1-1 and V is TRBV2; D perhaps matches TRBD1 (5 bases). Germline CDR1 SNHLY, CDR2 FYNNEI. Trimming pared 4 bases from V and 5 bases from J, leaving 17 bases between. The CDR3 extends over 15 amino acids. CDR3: CASSGSLRVGTEAFF. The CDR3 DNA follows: TGTGCCAGCAGTGGCAGCCTCAGGGTGGGGACTGAAGCTTTCTTT.

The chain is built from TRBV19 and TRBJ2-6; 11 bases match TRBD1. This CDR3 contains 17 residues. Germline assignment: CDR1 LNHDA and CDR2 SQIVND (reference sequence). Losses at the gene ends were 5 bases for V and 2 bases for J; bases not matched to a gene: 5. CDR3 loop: CASSPDRGRPGANVLTF. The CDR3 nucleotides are TGTGCCAGTAGTCCGGACAGGGGGCGACCTGGGGCCAACGTCCTGACTTTC. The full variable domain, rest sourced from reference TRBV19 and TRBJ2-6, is DGGITQSPKYLFRKEGQNVTLSCEQNLNHDAMYWYRQDPGQGLRLIYYSQIVNDFQKGDIAEGYSVSREKKESFPLTVTSAQKNPTAFYLCASSPDRGRPGANVLTFGAGSRLTVL.